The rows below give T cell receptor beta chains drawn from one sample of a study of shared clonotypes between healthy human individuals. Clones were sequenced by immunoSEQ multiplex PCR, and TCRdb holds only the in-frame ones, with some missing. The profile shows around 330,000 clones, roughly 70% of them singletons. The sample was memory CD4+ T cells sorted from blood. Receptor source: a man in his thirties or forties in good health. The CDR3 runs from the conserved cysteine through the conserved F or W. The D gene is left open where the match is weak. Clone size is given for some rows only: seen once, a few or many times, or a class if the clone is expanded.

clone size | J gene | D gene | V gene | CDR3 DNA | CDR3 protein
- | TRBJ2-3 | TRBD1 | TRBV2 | TGTGCCAGCAGTGCCGGGACAGGGGTAGATACGCAGTATTTT | CASSAGTGVDTQYF
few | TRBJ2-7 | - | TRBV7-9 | TGTGCCAGCAGCTTAGTTTTTGGCGGGAAGGACGAGCAGTACTTC | CASSLVFGGKDEQYF
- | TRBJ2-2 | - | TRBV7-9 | TGTGCCAGCAGCTCATTCACCGGGGAGCTGTTTTTT | CASSSFTGELFF
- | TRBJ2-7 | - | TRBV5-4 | TGTGCCAGCAGCTTGGCTGACGGTTTCTCCTACGAGCAGTACTTC | CASSLADGFSYEQYF
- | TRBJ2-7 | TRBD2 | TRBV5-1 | TGCGCCAGCAGCTTGGAGGCTAGCGGCTCCTACGAGCAGTACTTC | CASSLEASGSYEQYF
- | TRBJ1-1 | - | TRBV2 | TGTGCCAGCAGTGTCGTACAGGCCCAAGTTGAAGCTTTCTTT | CASSVVQAQVEAFF
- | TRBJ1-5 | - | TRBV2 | TGTGCCAGCATGGTTGGGGGAGGTCAGCCCCAGCATTTT | CASMVGGGQPQHF
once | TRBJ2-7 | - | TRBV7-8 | TGTGCCAGCAGCTCGACTGCCAACTGGGGGGAGCAGTACTTC | CASSSTANWGEQYF
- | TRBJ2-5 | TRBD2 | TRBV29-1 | TGCAGCGTAGACAAAAGCGGGAGGGCTCAAGAGACCCAGTACTTC | CSVDKSGRAQETQYF
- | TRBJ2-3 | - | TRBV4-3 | TGCGCCAGCAGCCAAGCGGGACACGCGACAGATACGCAGTATTTT | CASSQAGHATDTQYF
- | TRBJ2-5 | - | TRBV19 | TGTGCCAGTAGTCGCTCGTACCAAGAGACCCAGTACTTC | CASSRSYQETQYF
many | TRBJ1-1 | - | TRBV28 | TGTGCCAGCAGTTTACCAACTGAAGCTTTCTTT | CASSLPTEAFF
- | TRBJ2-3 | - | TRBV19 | TGTGCCAGTACCCAAACAGGGTCTCGCACAGATACGCAGTATTTT | CASTQTGSRTDTQYF
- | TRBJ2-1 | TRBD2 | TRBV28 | TGTGCCAGCAGTTTTACCCCCTCTCTAGCGGGAGCCTCCAATGAGCAGTTCTTC | CASSFTPSLAGASNEQFF
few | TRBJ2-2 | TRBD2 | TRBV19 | TGTGCCAGTAGTATCATTACTAGCGGTCACACCGGGGAGCTGTTTTTT | CASSIITSGHTGELFF
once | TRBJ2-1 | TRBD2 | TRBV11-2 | TGTGCCAGCAGCCCTCGTGGTAGCGGGAACTACAATGAGCAGTTCTTC | CASSPRGSGNYNEQFF
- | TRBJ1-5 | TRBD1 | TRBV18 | TGTGCCAGCTCACAACAAACGGGACAGGGACAGCCCCAGCATTTT | CASSQQTGQGQPQHF
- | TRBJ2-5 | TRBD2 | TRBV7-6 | TGTGCCAGCAGGGACGCCGGGACTAGCGGGAGTGAGACCCAGTACTTC | CASRDAGTSGSETQYF
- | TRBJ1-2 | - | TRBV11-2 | TGTGCCAGCAGCTTAGCTGTGGCTGGACCTTATGGCTACACCTTC | CASSLAVAGPYGYTF
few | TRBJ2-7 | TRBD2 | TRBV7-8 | TGTGCCAGCAGCTTAGTGGGCGGGAGGGGGATCGAGCAGTACTTC | CASSLVGGRGIEQYF
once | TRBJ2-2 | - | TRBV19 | TGTGCCAGTAGTATCGACTGGGACGGGGAGCTGTTTTTT | CASSIDWDGELFF
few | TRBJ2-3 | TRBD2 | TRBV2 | TGTGCCAGCAGCCAGCGGGAGTTGGGAGATACGCAGTATTTT | CASSQRELGDTQYF
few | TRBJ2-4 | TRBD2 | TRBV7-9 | TGTGCCAGCAGCGCTAGCGGGGGGGTGGTAGCCAAAAACATTCAGTACTTC | CASSASGGVVAKNIQYF
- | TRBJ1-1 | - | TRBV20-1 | TGCAGTGCTGTCGGGAACACTGAAGCTTTCTTT | CSAVGNTEAFF
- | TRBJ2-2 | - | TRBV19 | TGTGCCAGTAGTACCTACAAAGGGACCGGGGAGCTGTTTTTT | CASSTYKGTGELFF